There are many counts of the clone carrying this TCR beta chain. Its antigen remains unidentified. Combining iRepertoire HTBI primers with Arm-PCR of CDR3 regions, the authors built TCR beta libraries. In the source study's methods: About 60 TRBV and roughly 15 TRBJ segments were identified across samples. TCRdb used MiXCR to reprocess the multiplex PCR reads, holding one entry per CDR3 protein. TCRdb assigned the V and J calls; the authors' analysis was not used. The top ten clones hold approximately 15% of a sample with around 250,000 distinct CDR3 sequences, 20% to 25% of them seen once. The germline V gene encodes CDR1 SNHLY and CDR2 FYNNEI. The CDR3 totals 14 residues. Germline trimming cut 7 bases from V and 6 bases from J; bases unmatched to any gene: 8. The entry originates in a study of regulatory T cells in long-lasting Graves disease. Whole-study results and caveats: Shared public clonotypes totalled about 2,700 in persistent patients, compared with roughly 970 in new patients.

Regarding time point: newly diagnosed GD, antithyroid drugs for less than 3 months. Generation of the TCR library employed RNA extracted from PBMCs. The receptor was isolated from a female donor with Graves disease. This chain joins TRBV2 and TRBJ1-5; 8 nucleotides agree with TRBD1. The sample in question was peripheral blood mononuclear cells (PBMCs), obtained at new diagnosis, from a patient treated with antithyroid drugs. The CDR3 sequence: CASKGGQAGQPQHF. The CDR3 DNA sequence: TGTGCCAGCAAGGGGGGACAGGCGGGTCAGCCCCAGCATTTT.